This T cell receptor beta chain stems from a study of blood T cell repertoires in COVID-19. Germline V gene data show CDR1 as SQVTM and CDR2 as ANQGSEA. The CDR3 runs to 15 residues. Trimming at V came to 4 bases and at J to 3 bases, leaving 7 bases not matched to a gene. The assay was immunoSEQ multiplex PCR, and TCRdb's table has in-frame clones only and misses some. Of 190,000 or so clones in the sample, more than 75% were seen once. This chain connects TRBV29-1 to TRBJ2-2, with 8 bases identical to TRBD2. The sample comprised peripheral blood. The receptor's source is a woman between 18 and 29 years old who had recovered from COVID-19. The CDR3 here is CSVALLAEDTGELFF. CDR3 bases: TGCAGCGTTGCCCTACTAGCGGAAGACACCGGGGAGCTGTTTTTT.